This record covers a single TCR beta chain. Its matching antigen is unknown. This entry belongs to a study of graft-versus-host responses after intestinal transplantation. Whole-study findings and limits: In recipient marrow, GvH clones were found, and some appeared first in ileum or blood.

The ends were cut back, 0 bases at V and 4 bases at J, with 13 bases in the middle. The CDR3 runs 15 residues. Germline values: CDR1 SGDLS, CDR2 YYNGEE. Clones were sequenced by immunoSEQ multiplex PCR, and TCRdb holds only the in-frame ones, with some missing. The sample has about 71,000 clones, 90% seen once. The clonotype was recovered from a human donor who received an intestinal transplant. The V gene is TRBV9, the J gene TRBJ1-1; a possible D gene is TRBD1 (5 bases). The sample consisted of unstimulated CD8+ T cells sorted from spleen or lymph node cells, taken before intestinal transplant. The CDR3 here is CASSVGGEGGTEAFF. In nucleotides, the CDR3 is TGTGCCAGCAGCGTAGGGGGGGAGGGAGGCACTGAAGCTTTCTTT.